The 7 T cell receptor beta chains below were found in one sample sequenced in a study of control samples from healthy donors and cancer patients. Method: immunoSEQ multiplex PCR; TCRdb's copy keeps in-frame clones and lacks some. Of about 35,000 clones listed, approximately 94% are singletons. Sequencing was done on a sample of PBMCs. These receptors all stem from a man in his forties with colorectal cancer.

CDR3 bases: TGTGCCAGCAGCCCTTGGGCGGGACAGGGCCTGTCACCCCTCCACTTT. It codes for CASSPWAGQGLSPLHF. The chain joins TRBV5-4 to TRBJ1-6; 9 nucleotides match TRBD1. The CDR3 loop spans 16 amino acids. Germline CDR1 reads SGHNT; CDR2 reads YYREEE (reference sequence). V lost 4 bases and J lost 10; bases outside the gene matches: 12.

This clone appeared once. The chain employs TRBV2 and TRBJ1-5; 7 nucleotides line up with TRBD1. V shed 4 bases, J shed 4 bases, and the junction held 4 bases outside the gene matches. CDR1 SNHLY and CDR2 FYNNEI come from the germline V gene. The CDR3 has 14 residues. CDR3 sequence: CASSVNRGNQPQHF. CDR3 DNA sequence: TGTGCCAGCAGTGTTAACAGGGGTAATCAGCCCCAGCATTTT.

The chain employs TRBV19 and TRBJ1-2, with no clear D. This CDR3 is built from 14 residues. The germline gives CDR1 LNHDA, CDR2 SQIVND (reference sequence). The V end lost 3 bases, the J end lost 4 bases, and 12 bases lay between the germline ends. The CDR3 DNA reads TGTGCCAGTAGTATGGGCCCCCCTGTCTATGGCTACACCTTC. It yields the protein CASSMGPPVYGYTF. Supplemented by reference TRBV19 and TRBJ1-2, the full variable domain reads DGGITQSPKYLFRKEGQNVTLSCEQNLNHDAMYWYRQDPGQGLRLIYYSQIVNDFQKGDIAEGYSVSREKKESFPLTVTSAQKNPTAFYLCASSMGPPVYGYTFGSGTRLTVV.

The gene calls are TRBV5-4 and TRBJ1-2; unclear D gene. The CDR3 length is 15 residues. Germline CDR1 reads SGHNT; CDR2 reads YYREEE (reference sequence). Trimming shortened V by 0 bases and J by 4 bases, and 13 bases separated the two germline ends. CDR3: CASSLEVGPLYGYTF. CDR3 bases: TGTGCCAGCAGCTTGGAGGTAGGGCCCCTCTATGGCTACACCTTC.

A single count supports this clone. CDR3 sequence: CASSPQGGVTYTEAFF. The CDR3 bases are TGTGCCAGCAGCCCACAAGGGGGGGTTACGTACACTGAAGCTTTCTTT. V is TRBV7-2 and J is TRBJ1-1; maybe TRBD1 (6 bases). V lost 5 bases to trimming and J lost 3 bases, with 19 bases between them. This CDR3 is built from 16 residues. Germline loops: CDR1 SGHTA, CDR2 FQGNSA.

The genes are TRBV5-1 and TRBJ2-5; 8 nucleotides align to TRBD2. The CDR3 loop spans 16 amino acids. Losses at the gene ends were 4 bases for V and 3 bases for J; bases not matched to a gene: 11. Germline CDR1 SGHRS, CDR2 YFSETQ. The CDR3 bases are TGCGCCAGCAGCCGCCTTGGGGGTAGCGGGGAAGAGACCCAGTACTTC. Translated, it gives CASSRLGGSGEETQYF.

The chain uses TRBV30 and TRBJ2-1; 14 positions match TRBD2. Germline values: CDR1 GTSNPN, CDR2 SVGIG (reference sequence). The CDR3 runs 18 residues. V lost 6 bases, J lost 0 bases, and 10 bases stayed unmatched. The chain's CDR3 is CACSPGTSGGLSYNEQFF. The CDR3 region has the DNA TGTGCCTGTTCTCCCGGGACTAGCGGGGGCCTCTCCTACAATGAGCAGTTCTTC.